This record concerns one T cell receptor beta chain sequence. Its target antigen remains unknown. No much larger clone exists at a distance of one base, and base qualities are not known. Libraries were constructed by the immunoSEQ multiplex PCR assay. A mixture of 60 forward primers for TCR Vbeta segments and 13 reverse primers for TCR Jbeta segments was used in the multiplex PCR. A multiplex PCR assay on genomic DNA amplified the CDR3 region of rearranged TCR beta genes. On the Illumina HiSeq System, the amplified TCR beta libraries were sequenced as 87-base-pair reads. On the authors' methods: In a later analysis, tens of millions of unique TCR beta chains were counted across the 650 to 700 repertoires, and approximately 9.9 million of these chains were shared by at least two donors. Raw reads were error-corrected and collapsed into unique sequences with a nearest-neighbor algorithm that merged closely related sequences to remove PCR and sequencing errors. V, D and J gene segments were assigned by aligning CDR3 sequences to IMGT reference sequences. For a sequence to be retained, a match of at least six nucleotides was required to both a V gene segment and a J gene segment. A rearrangement was called productive if the CDR3 had no stop codons and remained in frame with V and J, and every other rearrangement was called non-productive. CDR3 was defined by IMGT convention, running from the second conserved V-encoded cysteine to the conserved J-encoded phenylalanine. In an earlier analysis of more than 550 of the donors, sequences lacking an unambiguous match to a single V gene segment were excluded. In an earlier analysis of approximately 590 of the donors, a V segment was called functional when productive rearrangements were above 56.7%, and segregating when the standard deviation between donors exceeded 5%. A statistical classification framework was developed to diagnose cytomegalovirus status using the catalog of TCR beta chain sequences. In a later analysis, V and J genes were assigned by comparing TCR nucleotide sequences against IMGT/GENE-DB human TR gene sequences. In a later analysis, CDR3 sequences and most-parsimonious VDJ recombination scenarios were assigned using the TCRdist pipeline. In a later analysis, every TCR beta chain was defined by the combination of its CDR3 amino acid sequence and its V-gene family, and reads without a unique V-gene family were dropped. In a later analysis, fewer than 600 highly shared, low-generation-probability nucleotide sequences were removed to address suspected cross-contamination and a sequencing artifact. In a later analysis, a clonal expansion index was calculated for each public chain from normalized within-repertoire ranks of inferred template counts. In a later analysis, generation probabilities were computed using a VDJ recombination model fitted to out-of-frame rearrangements, and the results were checked against IGoR. In a later analysis, hypergeometric tests were used to score TCR-TCR, TCR-HLA and TCR-CMV co-occurrence, with a repertoire-size bias correction applied to TCR pairs. False discovery rates were estimated in a later analysis by permuting HLA or CMV assignments 20 times. In a later analysis, co-occurring TCRs were grouped using DBSCAN, and TCRdist sequence similarity was added for clustering within HLA-allele-positive subsets. For co-occurrence clustering, repertoires with fewer than 30,000 or more than 120,000 public chains were excluded, along with roughly 5 repertoires with anomalous nucleotide sharing. TCRdb limited this immuneACCESS table to in-frame rearrangements with V and J called. A share of clones is missing; checked studies link under half to unresolved V genes, and the rest is unexplained. V and J calls and clone size are as listed in that table; D and trimming were resolved from the DNA. Within this sample are 150,000 or so clones, with approximately 80% of them counted one time only. Together, the top ten hold around 5.4% of the sample.

Compared with germline, V lacks 5 bases and J lacks 3 bases; bases without a gene match: 2. Taken from cysteine to phenylalanine, the CDR3 has 15 residues. Here the CDR3 DNA is all that survives: 45 bases in frame from base 1. CDR1 is given as MGHRA and CDR2 as YSYEKL, both from the germline V gene. The cohort comprised 550 to 700 healthy bone marrow donors. All cohort members were sampled while nominally healthy, although unrecorded immune exposures were likely present. The donor was CMV seropositive and was included in the group of 270 or so seropositive cohort members. Every donor gave a peripheral blood sample, and the peripheral blood mononuclear cells from that sample were used for TCR beta sequencing. The Qiagen DNeasy Blood Extraction Kit was used to extract genomic DNA from the blood cell samples. The data were taken from a study of cytomegalovirus exposure and HLA in healthy donors (dated by TCRdb to the late 2010s). Context from the whole study: In an earlier analysis of approximately 640 of the donors, 276 Gb of sequence data and approximately 100 million unique TCR beta sequences from 150 million to 200 million T cells were reported. A later analysis re-examined previously published TCR beta repertoires from just over 650 donors and added high-resolution HLA genotyping to investigate patterns of TCR occurrence. The genetic ancestry cluster associated with self-reported Caucasian donors included 81% of the approximately 410 genotyped donors. The study profiled the T cell repertoires of about 640 subjects by immunosequencing and related them to cytomegalovirus serostatus. An early release covering approximately 600 HLA-typed donors comprised about 300 gigabases of sequencing data and approximately 80 million unique TCR sequences. To predict cytomegalovirus infection status, the study brought together high-throughput TCR immunosequencing, statistical association of individual TCRs with disease status, and machine learning. The number of donors typed differed by locus, with about 629-630 for A, B, C, DRB1 and DQB1, approximately 500 for DQA1, about 610 for DPA1, and some 440 for DPB1. In a later genetic analysis, genome-wide SNP genotypes for about three fifths of the roughly 670 donors were used, and that subset was treated as a discovery cohort. In addition to the first cohort of 666 subjects, a separate validation cohort of 120 different subjects was used. In the later analysis, no new phenotypic data were used to find candidate immune exposures; instead, reliance was placed on TCR beta sequences and their occurrence across donors. The study was designed to test whether signatures of past pathogen exposure could be identified by cataloging public T cell receptors. HLA typing included class I and class II loci at four-digit resolution. Every repertoire in the discovery cohort had been generated on one and the same sequencing platform. Donor age, sex, ethnicity and CMV serostatus were collected together with the repertoire data. Across under 500 genotyped donors of the cohort, an average of roughly 200,000 unique TCR beta nucleotide sequences per donor were sequenced, and around 20% of those sequences were non-productive. To decide whether each TCR beta V gene segment behaved as functional or pseudogenic, an earlier analysis of nearly 600 of the donors relied on high-throughput TCR beta sequencing. About five DR-DQ haplotypes were handled as single units for association and clustering, since linkage in the cohort was strong. Overall results and qualifications from the work: In a later genetic analysis, a missense DCLRE1C variant was associated with V-gene and J-gene trimming of TCR beta chains, and the association was replicated in an independent cohort. A further reported finding was that TCR beta sequences accurately predicted the HLA-A and HLA-B alleles for most subjects in the first cohort. The only immune exposure information available for the cohort was CMV serostatus. In the study, 150 to 200 TCR beta chains were listed as associated with cytomegalovirus. Assigning TCR associations to individual alleles was difficult when HLA alleles, especially DR and DQ, strongly co-occurred. It was suggested by the authors that the approach could potentially be generalized to other disease states and immunological phenotypes. Because HLA typing was missing for some donors at each locus, association tests included only the typed subset. A later analysis found that HLA-associated TCR beta chains were more clonally expanded and had lower generation probabilities than equally common non-associated chains. In an earlier analysis of under 600 of the donors, most TCR beta V segments were observed in productive rearrangements about 90% or about 30% of the time, broadly matching IMGT annotations. In a later analysis, several top co-occurrence clusters were reported to appear linked to parvovirus B19, influenza, CMV and Epstein-Barr virus. A group of highly shared sequence variants was considered likely to be a technical artifact of the sequencing pipeline. The earlier analysis of nearly 600 of the donors excluded some 15 rarely observed V segments, including chromosome 9 orphons, because counts were too low. Some IMGT-functional V segments, including TRBV6-2 and TRBV6-3, could not be told apart with the 87-base-pair reads, so those segments were excluded. The classifier was reported to diagnose cytomegalovirus status with high specificity and sensitivity in both the original and validation cohorts. A few of the identified cytomegalovirus-associated TCR beta chains were confirmed in vitro to be specific for cytomegalovirus antigens. According to a later analysis, TCR association rates differed among HLA loci, with DRB1 alleles showing the most associated TCRs and HLA-C alleles showing the fewest. At a false discovery rate of 0.05, a later analysis linked about 17,000 TCR beta sequences to specific HLA alleles. Correlated functional status among segregating V segments might be attributable to linkage disequilibrium, but an unknown experimental factor could not be ruled out. In this cohort, only TCR beta chains were sequenced, and detectable features were limited by the absence of alpha or paired-chain data. A later genetic analysis reported fewer N-insertions in productive TCRs among donors in an Asian-associated ancestry cluster than the roughly 640-donor mean. In a later analysis, most CMV-associated TCR beta chains were found to appear HLA-restricted, with HLA associations seemingly driven largely by CMV exposure. Across donors, most TCR sequences were observed very rarely, whereas some public TCRs were present in many individuals. Sequencing depth was assumed to be roughly uniform across donors in the presence/absence analyses, though that assumption may not hold.

This TCR came from a man younger than 45 in good health and CMV-seropositive. The chain joins TRBV4-1 to TRBJ2-2, with 11 bases matching TRBD1. What was sequenced was PBMCs. The CDR3 sequence is CASSGTGGYTGELFF. The bases are TGCGCCAGCAGCGGGACAGGGGGGTACACCGGGGAGCTGTTTTTT.